This section outlines one T cell receptor beta chain sequence together with its context. This record belongs to a study of blood T cell repertoires in COVID-19. The overall study: Some COVID-19 samples were acute and others convalescent; all came from the United States, Italy and Spain. PBMCs, B-cell-depleted T cells, or T cells were the source of the cDNA or gDNA that made up the material.

Sequenced by immunoSEQ multiplex PCR; TCRdb stores in-frame clones only, minus some. The sample includes 210,000 or so clones, about 85% of them seen just once. The sequenced material came from peripheral blood. The TCR comes from a human donor in a cohort sampled during active COVID-19.

CDR3 region: CASSISGSVPDTQYF. CDR3 nucleotides: TGTGCCAGTAGTATTAGCGGGAGTGTTCCAGATACGCAGTATTTT. The rearrangement uses TRBV19 and TRBJ2-3; 9 bases agree with TRBD2. After removal of 3 bases from V and 4 bases from J, the junction contained 5 bases not matched to a gene. There are 15 residues in the CDR3. Germline values: CDR1 LNHDA, CDR2 SQIVND (reference sequence).